The subject of this entry is one TCR beta chain. This clone occurred a few times. This clone's antigen is unknown. No base quality information exists; no much larger clone differs at one position. The data were obtained in a study of T cell clones after liver transplantation (dated by TCRdb to the late 2010s). With respect to the entire study: The samples were obtained from ITN030ST, a randomized trial that attempted immunosuppression withdrawal within 2 years after liver transplantation. Donor-reactive T cell clones were identified by TCRbeta sequencing after a pre-transplant mixed lymphocyte reaction and then tracked in post-transplant blood. As an antigen-independent comparator for the donor-reactive sequences, third party-reactive TCRbeta sequences from pre-transplant MLRs were identified as well. Of the eight recipients, a few were HCV-positive, while the remaining recipients had been transplanted for non-autoimmune, non-viral indications. Subjects received no induction therapy and standard immunosuppression until randomization at 12-24 months post-transplant. Tolerance meant complete immunosuppression withdrawal for at least one year without liver enzymes rising beyond twice the upper limit of normal. Blood samples were taken pre-transplant, pre-randomization before withdrawal, and post-randomization after full withdrawal or failed withdrawal. The study cohort included 8 liver transplant recipients, of whom 3 were classified as tolerant and 5 as non-tolerant. Overall study results and their limits: Conclusions were preliminary, limited by small, heterogeneous patient numbers and non-standardized post-transplant time points. Because allograft tissue specimens were not available, migration of donor-reactive T cells into the graft, rather than deletion, may have occurred. Circulating donor-reactive CD4 TCRbeta sequences fell significantly post-transplant in 5 of 8 subjects, irrespective of tolerance or HCV status. After accounting for repertoire turnover, donor-reactive detection was significantly reduced in 7 of 8 subjects for CD4 and 8 of 8 for CD8. The decline in donor-reactive sequences exceeded the decline in third party-reactive sequences, suggesting partial antigen-specific deletion that was unrelated to withdrawal success. In two subjects, low numbers of available donor cells limited the measurable donor-reactive repertoire.

Thawed unstimulated PBMCs were stained for CD3, CD4 and CD8 and FACS-sorted into CD3+CD4+ and CD3+CD8+ populations. Each of the 8 studied subjects was randomized to immunosuppression withdrawal. Genomic DNA was isolated with the Qiagen DNeasy Blood and Tissue Kit. High-throughput TCRbeta CDR3 sequencing of frozen genomic DNA was performed by immunoSEQ, with PCR amplification, mapping, bias correction and internal controls included. The original pipeline was this. Only productive rearrangements were retained, and each unique TCRbeta sequence was defined by its CDR3 nucleotide sequence together with its V and J gene. For a sequence to be called donor-reactive, it needed a frequency of at least 0.01% and at least 5-fold expansion in CFSE-low cells compared with unstimulated pre-transplant cells. Per-subject minimum frequency thresholds, based on the lowest-template unstimulated sample, ensured at least 90% detection power. Jensen-Shannon divergence between the top 1000 TCRbeta sequences post- versus pre-transplant served as the measure of repertoire turnover. Changes in detection of donor-reactive sequences were assessed with two-sided Fisher's exact tests. TCRdb provides this immuneACCESS table in a form limited to in-frame rearrangements. Some clones are lacking; in checked studies, under half of them reflect an unresolved V gene, and why the rest are absent is not known. V and J calls and clone size follow that table, whereas D and trimming were derived from the DNA. The sample table contains 85,000 to 110,000 clones; only one count was recorded for around 80% of them. Approximately 3% of the sample belongs to the ten largest clones.

Spanning cysteine to phenylalanine, the CDR3 consists of 13 amino acids. The read is trimmed to its CDR3 DNA, 39 bases read in frame from base 1. CDR1 WNHNN and CDR2 SYGVQD were looked up in the germline V gene (reference sequence). Trimming costs V 0 bases and J 2 bases, and their ends lie 5 bases apart. Sequences were derived from CD4+ T cells from blood, sampled around 4 years after liver transplant. The chain links TRBV10-1 with TRBJ2-7; too little of a D gene remains to name it. The receptor was derived from a human patient who received a liver transplant. After transplantation, some T cells may belong to the graft donor instead of the recipient. CDR3 region: CASSESQAYEQYF. The DNA sequence reads TGCGCCAGCAGTGAGTCTCAGGCCTACGAGCAGTACTTC.